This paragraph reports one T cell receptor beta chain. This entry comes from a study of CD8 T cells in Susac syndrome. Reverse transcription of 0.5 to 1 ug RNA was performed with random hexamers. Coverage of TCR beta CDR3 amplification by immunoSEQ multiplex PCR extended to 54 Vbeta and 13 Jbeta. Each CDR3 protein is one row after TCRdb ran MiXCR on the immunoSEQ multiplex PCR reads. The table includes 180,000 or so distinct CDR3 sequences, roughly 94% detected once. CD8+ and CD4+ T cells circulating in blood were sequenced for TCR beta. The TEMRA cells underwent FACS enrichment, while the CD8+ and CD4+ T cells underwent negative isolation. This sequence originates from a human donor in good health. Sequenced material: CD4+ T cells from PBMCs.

The CDR3 loop reads CASSSRGTSRYYEQYF. CDR3 in DNA: TGTGCCAGCAGCTCCCGAGGGACTAGCAGATACTACGAGCAGTACTTC. The V and J genes are TRBV7-9 and TRBJ2-7, with 9 bases matching TRBD2. Trimming at V came to 4 bases and at J to 3 bases, leaving 10 bases not matched to a gene. The CDR3 extends over 16 amino acids. Germline V CDR1 and CDR2: SEHNR, FQNEAQ (reference sequence).